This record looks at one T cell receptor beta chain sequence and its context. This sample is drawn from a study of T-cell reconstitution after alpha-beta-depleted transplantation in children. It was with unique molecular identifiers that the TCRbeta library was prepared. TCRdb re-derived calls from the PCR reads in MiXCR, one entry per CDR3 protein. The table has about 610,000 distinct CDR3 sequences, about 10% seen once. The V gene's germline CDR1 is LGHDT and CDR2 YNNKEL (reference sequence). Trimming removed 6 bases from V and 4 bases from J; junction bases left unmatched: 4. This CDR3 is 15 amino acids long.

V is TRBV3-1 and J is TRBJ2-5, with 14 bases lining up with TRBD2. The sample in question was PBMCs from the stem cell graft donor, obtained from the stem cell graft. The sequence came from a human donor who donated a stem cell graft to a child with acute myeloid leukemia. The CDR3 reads CASRRLAGGGETQYF. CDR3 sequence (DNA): TGTGCCAGCAGGCGACTAGCGGGAGGGGGAGAGACCCAGTACTTC.